This TCR beta chain was recovered during a study of shared clonotypes between healthy human individuals (dated by TCRdb to 2019 to 2021). Some background on the complete study: The cohort included a few men and a couple of women between 18 and 49 years of age. For each donor, CD4 naive and CD4 memory were each run on three plates, CD8 naive on two plates, and CD8 memory on one plate. The study deeply sequenced blood TCR repertoires of five healthy adults to estimate repertoire size and the extent of clonotype sharing between individuals. Different laboratories and diverse techniques were used to prepare libraries and sequence TCR repertoires, to increase sequencing depth and limit assay-specific biases. Each donor's leukapheresis produced roughly between roughly 0.85 and 10 billion PBMCs.

The donors were healthy, HIV-negative adults with no recently reported acute infections or vaccinations. Every donor was a Caucasian adult living in Nashville, Tennessee, USA. CD4+ T cells were enriched by magnetic negative selection, after which naive cells were positively selected on CD45RA and the negative fraction was taken as the memory subset. After blood collection by leukapheresis, PBMCs were isolated using Ficoll-Histopaque density gradient centrifugation and then cryopreserved in the vapor phase of liquid nitrogen. Purity and quantity of every magnetically sorted T cell population were checked by analytical flow cytometry. Genomic DNA was isolated from each sorted fraction and quantified by UV absorbance on a Nanodrop 2000c. Regarding this clone: It has no known antigen specificity. Base qualities were left out, and no much larger clone turns up one base away.

V is clipped by 10 bases and J by 5 bases, and the sequence between their germline boundaries is 20 bases long. The germline V gene encodes CDR1 MRHNA and CDR2 SNTAGT. Including the terminal cysteine and phenylalanine, the CDR3 comprises 14 residues. Just the 42-base CDR3 DNA is kept, in frame starting at base 1. TCR CDR3 regions were amplified from genomic DNA by multiplex PCR using the deep immunoSEQ assay. Extracted genomic DNA from each cell subset was spread evenly across all wells of several immunoSEQ 96-well plates, with each plate serving as a replicate. For sorted subsets, about 210 ng of genomic DNA, equivalent to 25,000 to 35,000 T cell genomes, went into each replicate PCR. Purified libraries were quantified with a Qubit 3.0 fluorometer, sized on a Bioanalyzer 2100, and re-quantified with the KAPA Library Quantification kit. A separate single-read 150-cycle Illumina NextSeq 550 flow cell was used to sequence each immunoSEQ 96-well plate. The study's processing was this. Because the immunoSEQ output held only junctional sequences and lacked quality scores, the filtering could not match the filtering applied to full-length reads. To assign V/J genes and CDR3, sequences were annotated using PyIR, a Python wrapper for IgBLAST v1.9, with IMGT germline references. Reads were filtered out if the reads had weak V/J assignments (E-value above 1e-6), no CDR3, stop codons, out-of-frame junctions, or ambiguous translated residues. V3J clonotypes were defined by identical inferred V gene, J gene, and CDR3 amino acid sequence. The percentage overlap between two repertoires was calculated by dividing the number of shared unique clonotypes by the size of the smaller repertoire. Three approaches were used to assess repertoire richness: RTK rarefaction, the Chao1 estimator, and Recon v2.1 estimates of unobserved clonotypes. Generation probabilities were computed with OLGA for all TCRbeta clonotypes obtained by the gDNA method from four donors. The immuneACCESS repertoire file appears here via TCRdb, limited to in-frame rearrangements. These files lack a portion of the clones; in checked studies, under half of the deficit traces to unresolved V genes, and the cause of the others is not known. V, J and clone size were drawn from that table, and D and trimming were deduced from the DNA. The sample table shows roughly 1,000,000 clones, and 75% to 80% are seen once. The ten most abundant clones make up around 0.6% of the sample.

On the study overall, not on this receptor specifically: Naive subsets generally had larger estimated clonotype richness than memory subsets did. Higher generation probabilities were observed for clonotypes shared by all four sorted-subset donors than for non-shared clonotypes. Pairwise subsampling led to the expectation that sequencing depth would affect the degree of clonotype sharing among donors. Sampling was restricted to blood, and TCR repertoires in tissues likely differ from the TCR repertoires found in blood. Sharing across several donors was observed for approximately 5% of naive CD4, 3% to 3.5% of naive CD8, 2% to 2.5% of memory CD4, and about 0.4% of memory CD8 clonotypes. Even with the large sequencing depth, rarefaction of the sorted-subset datasets indicated that sequencing was incomplete. Because the study included only a small number of donors, the genetic and exposure-history diversity represented was limited.

The TCR was taken from a man aged 18 to 29 in good health. Some clones in this sample may be carry-over from other donors' samples. The V gene is TRBV6-4 and the J gene is TRBJ2-5; no D gene can be assigned with confidence. Sequences were obtained from memory CD4+ T cells from PBMCs. This specimen's cell subset or site label, per the study, means: CD45RA-negative fraction. In nucleotide form, the sequence is TGTGCCACTCAACAGAGACGGGTGGAGGAGACCCAGTACTTC. It encodes CATQQRRVEETQYF.